Included here is one TCR beta chain sequence, with context. This record comes from a study of CD8 T cells in Susac syndrome. The authors reverse transcribed 0.5 to 1 ug RNA with random hexamers. TCR beta CDR3 was amplified by immunoSEQ multiplex PCR. This amplification extended across 54 Vbeta and 13 Jbeta segments. TCRdb itself ran the immunoSEQ multiplex PCR reads through MiXCR, one entry per CDR3 protein. The data show around 50,000 distinct CDR3 sequences, 80% to 95% seen once. The origin of this receptor is a human donor in good health. Sample: CD8+ T cells from PBMCs.

Here the CDR3 DNA reads TGTGCCAGCAGCCCTTGGGAAAGGGGGGTCAACAATGAGCAGTTCTTC. Protein sequence: CASSPWERGVNNEQFF. The chain combines TRBV9 with TRBJ2-1, with D possibly called TRBD1 or TRBD2 (6 bases each). This CDR3 spans 16 amino acids. The germline gives CDR1 SGDLS, CDR2 YYNGEE. V was shortened by 4 bases and J by 5 bases, with 19 bases between the two germline ends.